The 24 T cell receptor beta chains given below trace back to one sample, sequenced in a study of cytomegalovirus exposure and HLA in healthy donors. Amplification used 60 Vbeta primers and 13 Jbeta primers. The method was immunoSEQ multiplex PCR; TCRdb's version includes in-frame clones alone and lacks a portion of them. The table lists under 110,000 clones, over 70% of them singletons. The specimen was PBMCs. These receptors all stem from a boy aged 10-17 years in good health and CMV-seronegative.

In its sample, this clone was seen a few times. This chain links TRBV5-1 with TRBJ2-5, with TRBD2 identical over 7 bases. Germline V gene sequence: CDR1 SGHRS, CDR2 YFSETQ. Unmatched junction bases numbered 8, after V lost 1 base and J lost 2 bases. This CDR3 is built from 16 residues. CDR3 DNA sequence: TGCGCCAGCAGCTTGCACCCTGGACTAGAGCAAGAGACCCAGTACTTC. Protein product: CASSLHPGLEQETQYF. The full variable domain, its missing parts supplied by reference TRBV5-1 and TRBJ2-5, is KAGVTQTPRYLIKTRGQQVTLSCSPISGHRSVSWYQQTPGQGLQFLFEYFSETQRNKGNFPGRFSGRQFSNSRSEMNVSTLELGDSALYLCASSLHPGLEQETQYFGPGTRLLVL.

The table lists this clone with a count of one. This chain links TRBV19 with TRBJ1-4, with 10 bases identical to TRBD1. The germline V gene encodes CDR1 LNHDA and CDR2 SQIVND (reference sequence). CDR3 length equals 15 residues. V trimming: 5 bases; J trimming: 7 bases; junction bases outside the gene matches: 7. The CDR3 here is CASSSPDRGGEKLFF. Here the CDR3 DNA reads TGTGCCAGTAGTTCACCGGACAGGGGGGGTGAAAAACTGTTTTTT.

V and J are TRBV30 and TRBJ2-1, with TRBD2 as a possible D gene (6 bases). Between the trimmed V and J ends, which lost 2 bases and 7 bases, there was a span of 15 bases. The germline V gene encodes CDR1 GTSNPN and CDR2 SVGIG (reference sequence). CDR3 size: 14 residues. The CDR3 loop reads CAWSTTRAGNEQFF. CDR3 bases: TGTGCCTGGAGTACGACTAGAGCCGGGAATGAGCAGTTCTTC.

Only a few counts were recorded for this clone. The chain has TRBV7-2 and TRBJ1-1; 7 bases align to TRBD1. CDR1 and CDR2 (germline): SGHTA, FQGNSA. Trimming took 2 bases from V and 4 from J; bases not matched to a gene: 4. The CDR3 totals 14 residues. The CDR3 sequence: CASSLLQGFTEAFF. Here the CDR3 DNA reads TGTGCCAGCAGCTTACTACAGGGGTTCACTGAAGCTTTCTTT.

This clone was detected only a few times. In DNA form, the CDR3 reads TGTGCCAGCAGCGAGAGGGACAGATCCTTTGGTTCACCCCTCCACTTT. This codes for CASSERDRSFGSPLHF. The chain employs TRBV5-4 and TRBJ1-6; 7 positions match TRBD1. The length of the CDR3 is 16 residues. V shed 4 bases and J 9 bases; nucleotides not matched to a gene: 13. CDR1 is SGHNT, CDR2 YYREEE, per germline (reference sequence). Supplemented by reference TRBV5-4 and TRBJ1-6, the full variable domain reads ETGVTQSPTHLIKTRGQQVTLRCSSQSGHNTVSWYQQALGQGPQFIFQYYREEENGRGNFPPRFSGLQFPNYSSELNVNALELDDSALYLCASSERDRSFGSPLHFGNGTRLTVT.

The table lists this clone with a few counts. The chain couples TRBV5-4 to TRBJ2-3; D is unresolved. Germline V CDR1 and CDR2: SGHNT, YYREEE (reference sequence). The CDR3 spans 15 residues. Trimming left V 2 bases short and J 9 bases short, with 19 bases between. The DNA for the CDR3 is TGTGCCAGCAGCTTTAAGACATCAACGCACAACACGCAGTATTTT. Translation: CASSFKTSTHNTQYF. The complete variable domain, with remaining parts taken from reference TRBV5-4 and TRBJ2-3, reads ETGVTQSPTHLIKTRGQQVTLRCSSQSGHNTVSWYQQALGQGPQFIFQYYREEENGRGNFPPRFSGLQFPNYSSELNVNALELDDSALYLCASSFKTSTHNTQYFGPGTRLTVL.

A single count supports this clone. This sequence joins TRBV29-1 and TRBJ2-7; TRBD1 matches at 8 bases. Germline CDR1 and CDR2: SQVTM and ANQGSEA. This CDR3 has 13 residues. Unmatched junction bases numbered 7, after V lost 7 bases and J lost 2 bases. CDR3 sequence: CSAGQGKTYEQYF. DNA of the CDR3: TGCAGCGCCGGACAGGGAAAAACCTACGAGCAGTACTTC.

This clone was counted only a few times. The CDR3 loop is CASSEAYGQVTQPQHF. CDR3 nucleotides: TGTGCCAGCAGTGAAGCCTACGGACAGGTAACCCAGCCCCAGCATTTT. This chain uses TRBV6-1 with TRBJ1-5; 7 bases align to TRBD1. Germline assignment: CDR1 MNHNS and CDR2 SASEGT. The CDR3 loop spans 16 amino acids. Trimming at V came to 0 bases and at J to 7 bases, leaving 9 bases not matched to a gene.

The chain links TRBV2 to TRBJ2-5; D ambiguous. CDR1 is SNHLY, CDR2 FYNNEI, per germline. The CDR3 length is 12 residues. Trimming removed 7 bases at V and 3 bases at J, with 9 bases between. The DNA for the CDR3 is TGTGCCAGCAAAGCCCTCGAAGAGACCCAGTACTTC. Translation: CASKALEETQYF.

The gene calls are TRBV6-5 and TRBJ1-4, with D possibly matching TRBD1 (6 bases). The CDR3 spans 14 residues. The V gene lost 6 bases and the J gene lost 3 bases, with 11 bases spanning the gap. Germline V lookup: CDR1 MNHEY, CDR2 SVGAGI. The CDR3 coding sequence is TGTGCCAGCAGCCAGGACAGATCTAATGAAAAACTGTTTTTT. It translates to CASSQDRSNEKLFF.

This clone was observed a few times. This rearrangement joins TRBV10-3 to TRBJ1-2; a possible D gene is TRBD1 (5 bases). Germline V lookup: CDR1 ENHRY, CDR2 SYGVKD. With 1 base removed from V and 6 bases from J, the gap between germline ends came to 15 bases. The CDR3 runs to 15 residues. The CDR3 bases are TGTGCCATCAGTGAGTTAGGCGATGGGGGGAATGGCTACACCTTC. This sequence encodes CAISELGDGGNGYTF.

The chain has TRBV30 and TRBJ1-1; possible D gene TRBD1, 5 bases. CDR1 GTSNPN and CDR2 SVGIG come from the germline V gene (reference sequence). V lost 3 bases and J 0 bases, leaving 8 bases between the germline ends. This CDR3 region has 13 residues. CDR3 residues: CAWRGGVNTEAFF. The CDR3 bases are TGTGCCTGGAGGGGGGGAGTGAACACTGAAGCTTTCTTT.

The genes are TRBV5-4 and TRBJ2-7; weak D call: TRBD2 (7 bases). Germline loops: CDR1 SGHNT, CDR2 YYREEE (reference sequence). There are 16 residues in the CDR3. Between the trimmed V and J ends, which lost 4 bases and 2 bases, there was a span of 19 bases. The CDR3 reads CASSPGGGASAYEQYF. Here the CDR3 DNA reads TGTGCCAGCAGCCCTGGAGGGGGGGCATCGGCCTACGAGCAGTACTTC.

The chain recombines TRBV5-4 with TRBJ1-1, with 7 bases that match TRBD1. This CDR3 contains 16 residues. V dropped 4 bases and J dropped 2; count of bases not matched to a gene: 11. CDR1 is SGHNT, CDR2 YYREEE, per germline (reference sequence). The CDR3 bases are TGTGCCAGCAGCCCTCCGGACAGGACCTCTAACACTGAAGCTTTCTTT. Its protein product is CASSPPDRTSNTEAFF.

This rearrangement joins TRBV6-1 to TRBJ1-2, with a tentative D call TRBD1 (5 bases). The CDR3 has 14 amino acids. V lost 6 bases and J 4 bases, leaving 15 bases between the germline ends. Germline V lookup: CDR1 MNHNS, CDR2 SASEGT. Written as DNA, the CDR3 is TGTGCCAGCAGCCCTCCGGACAAGATCTATGGCTACACCTTC. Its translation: CASSPPDKIYGYTF.

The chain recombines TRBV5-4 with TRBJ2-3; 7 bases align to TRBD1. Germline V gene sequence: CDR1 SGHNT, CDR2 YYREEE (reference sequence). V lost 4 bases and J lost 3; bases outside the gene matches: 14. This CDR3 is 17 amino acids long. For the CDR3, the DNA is TGTGCCAGCAGCCCCCTCCGTGGACAGGTATTAACAGATACGCAGTATTTT. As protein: CASSPLRGQVLTDTQYF.

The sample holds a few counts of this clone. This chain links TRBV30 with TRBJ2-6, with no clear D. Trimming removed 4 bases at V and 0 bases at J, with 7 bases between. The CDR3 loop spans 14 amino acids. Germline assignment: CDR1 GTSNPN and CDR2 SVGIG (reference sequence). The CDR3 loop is CAWNTVSGANVLTF. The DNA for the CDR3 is TGTGCCTGGAACACAGTCTCTGGGGCCAACGTCCTGACTTTC.

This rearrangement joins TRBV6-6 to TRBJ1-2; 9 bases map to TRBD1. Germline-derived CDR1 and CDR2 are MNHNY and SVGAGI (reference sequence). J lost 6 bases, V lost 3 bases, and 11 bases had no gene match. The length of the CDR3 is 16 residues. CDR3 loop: CASSYRPQQGADGYTF. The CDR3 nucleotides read TGTGCCAGCAGTTATCGCCCGCAACAGGGGGCGGATGGCTACACCTTC.

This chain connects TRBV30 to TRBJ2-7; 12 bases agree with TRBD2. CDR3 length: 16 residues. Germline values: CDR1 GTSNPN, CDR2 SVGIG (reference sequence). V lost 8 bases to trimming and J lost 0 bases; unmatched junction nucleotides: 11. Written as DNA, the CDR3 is TGTGCCCAGGACAGGGGACTAGCGGGCAGCTCCTACGAGCAGTACTTC. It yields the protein CAQDRGLAGSSYEQYF.

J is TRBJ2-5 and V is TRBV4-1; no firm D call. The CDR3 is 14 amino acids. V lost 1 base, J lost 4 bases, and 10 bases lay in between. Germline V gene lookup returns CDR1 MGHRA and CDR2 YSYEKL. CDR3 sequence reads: CASSQVPVRETQYF. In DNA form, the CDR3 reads TGCGCCAGCAGCCAAGTACCAGTAAGAGAGACCCAGTACTTC.

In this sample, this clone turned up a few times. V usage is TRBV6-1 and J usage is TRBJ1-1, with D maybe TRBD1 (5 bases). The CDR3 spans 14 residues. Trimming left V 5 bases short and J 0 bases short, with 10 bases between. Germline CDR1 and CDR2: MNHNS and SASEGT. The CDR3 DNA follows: TGTGCCAGCAGTTGGGACTTAATGAACACTGAAGCTTTCTTT. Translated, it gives CASSWDLMNTEAFF.

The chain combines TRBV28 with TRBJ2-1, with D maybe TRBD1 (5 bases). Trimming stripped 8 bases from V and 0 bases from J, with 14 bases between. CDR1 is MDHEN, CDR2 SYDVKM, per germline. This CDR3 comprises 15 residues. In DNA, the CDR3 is TGTGCCAGCGGCTCGGCAGACAGCTCCTACAATGAGCAGTTCTTC. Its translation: CASGSADSSYNEQFF.

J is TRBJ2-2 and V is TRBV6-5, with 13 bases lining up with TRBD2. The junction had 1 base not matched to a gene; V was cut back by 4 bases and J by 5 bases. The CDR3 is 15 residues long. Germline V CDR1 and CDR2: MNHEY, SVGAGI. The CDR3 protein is CASSSGLAGTGELFF. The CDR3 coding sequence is TGTGCCAGCAGTTCGGGACTAGCGGGAACCGGGGAGCTGTTTTTT.

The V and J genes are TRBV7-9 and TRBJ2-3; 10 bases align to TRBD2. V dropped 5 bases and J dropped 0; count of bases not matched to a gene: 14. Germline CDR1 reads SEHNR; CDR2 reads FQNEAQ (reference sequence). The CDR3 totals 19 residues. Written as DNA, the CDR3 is TGTGCCAGCAGCCCCCCGACACGGACTAGCGGATATAGCACAGATACGCAGTATTTT. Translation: CASSPPTRTSGYSTDTQYF.